A single sample is the source of the 12 T cell receptor beta chains below, sequenced in a study of a mutant IDH1 vaccine in newly diagnosed glioma. The data were produced by immunoSEQ multiplex PCR, yet TCRdb's version contains in-frame clones alone and is incomplete. The data show about 33,000 clones, 88% seen once. Time point indicated: week 23, last vaccination. Doses consisted of 300 ug of mutant IDH1 20-mer peptide each, paired with topical imiquimod. For these receptors, no antigen is known. The specimen comprised PBMCs, sampled from a glioma patient whose treatment included an IDH1 peptide vaccine. Receptors were obtained from a man aged 40-55 years with glioma.

The chain couples TRBV5-6 to TRBJ1-2; a possible D gene is TRBD1 (5 bases). This CDR3 has 15 residues. Germline V gives CDR1 SGHDT, CDR2 YYEEEE. Between the trimmed V and J ends, which lost 0 bases and 4 bases, there was a span of 13 bases. CDR3 DNA sequence: TGTGCCAGCAGCTTGGAGGCCGGGACGGGCTATGGCTACACCTTC. It codes for CASSLEAGTGYGYTF.

This chain connects TRBV5-1 to TRBJ2-5; 7 bases line up with TRBD1. The CDR3 runs 13 residues. The germline gives CDR1 SGHRS, CDR2 YFSETQ. Losses at the gene ends were 6 bases for V and 4 bases for J; bases not matched to a gene: 6. The CDR3: CASKSRQGETQYF. In DNA, the CDR3 is TGCGCCAGCAAATCCCGACAGGGAGAGACCCAGTACTTC.

The V gene is TRBV5-5, the J gene TRBJ1-1, with 8 positions matching TRBD1. This CDR3 is built from 14 residues. Germline CDR1 reads SGHKS; CDR2 reads YYEKEE (reference sequence). The V gene end was trimmed by 3 bases and the J gene end by 1 base; junction bases not matched to a gene: 2. The CDR3 nucleotides read TGTGCCAGCAGCTGGGACAGGCGGAACACTGAAGCTTTCTTT. It encodes CASSWDRRNTEAFF. Variable domain in full (rest from reference TRBV5-5 and TRBJ1-1): DAGVTQSPTHLIKTRGQQVTLRCSPISGHKSVSWYQQVLGQGPQFIFQYYEKEERGRGNFPDRFSARQFPNYSSELNVNALLLGDSALYLCASSWDRRNTEAFFGQGTRLTVV.

The V and J genes are TRBV18 and TRBJ1-5; D perhaps matches TRBD1 (6 bases). The CDR3 contains 13 residues. V lost 3 bases and J lost 4, with 7 bases in between. In germline, CDR1 is KGHSH, CDR2 LQKENI. The CDR3 DNA reads as TGTGCCAGCTCACCGGACAGAAATCAGCCCCAGCATTTT. Translated, it gives CASSPDRNQPQHF.

The rearrangement joins TRBV6-6 to TRBJ2-2, with 9 bases that match TRBD1. Germline trimming cut 0 bases from V and 7 bases from J; bases unmatched to any gene: 3. The germline CDR1 and CDR2 sequences are MNHNY and SVGAGI (reference sequence). The CDR3 contains 15 residues. CDR3 nucleotides: TGTGCCAGCAGTTACTCGGGACAGGGAGGCGGGGAGCTGTTTTTT. It specifies CASSYSGQGGGELFF.

V and J are TRBV11-3 and TRBJ2-1; the match to TRBD2 covers 8 bases. CDR1 SGHNT and CDR2 YENEEA come from the germline V gene. The CDR3 is 15 residues long. V gave up 1 base and J gave up 7 bases; unmatched junction bases: 6. The DNA for the CDR3 is TGTGCCAGCAGCTTAGCATCCAGCGGGGGAAATGAGCAGTTCTTC. This encodes CASSLASSGGNEQFF.

This chain uses TRBV19 with TRBJ2-1; 9 bases are shared with TRBD1. V was pared by 5 bases and J by 0 bases, with 8 bases of the junction left unmatched. Germline CDR1 is LNHDA and CDR2 is SQIVND (reference sequence). The CDR3 covers 17 residues. CDR3 sequence (DNA): TGTGCCAGTAGTTGGGACAGGGCGAGCGGCTCCTACAATGAGCAGTTCTTC. Translated, it gives CASSWDRASGSYNEQFF.

The chain joins TRBV7-9 to TRBJ2-5, with D unclear. Per the germline V gene, CDR1 is SEHNR and CDR2 is FQNEAQ (reference sequence). The CDR3 has 12 residues. V lost 5 bases, J lost 5 bases, and 9 bases lay in between. CDR3 DNA: TGTGCCAGCAGCCCCTTAAAGGAGACCCAGTACTTC. This sequence encodes CASSPLKETQYF.

V gene TRBV11-2 combines with J gene TRBJ2-1; no firm D call. The CDR3 runs 10 residues. V was cut by 3 bases and J by 10 bases, with 4 bases left in between. Germline V gives CDR1 SGHAT, CDR2 FQNNGV. DNA for the CDR3: TGTGCCAGCAGCTTCCACGAGCAGTTCTTC. Translation: CASSFHEQFF.

The V call is TRBV4-1, the J call TRBJ2-1; the D gene is possibly TRBD1 (6 bases). Per germline, CDR1 MGHRA and CDR2 YSYEKL. The V end was cut by 7 bases, the J end by 5 bases, with 12 bases between. This CDR3 is 13 amino acids long. The CDR3 spells CASTSDSHNEQFF. CDR3 nucleotide sequence: TGCGCCAGCACCTCGGACAGTCACAATGAGCAGTTCTTC.

The rearrangement uses TRBV6-5 and TRBJ2-5; TRBD2 aligns across 7 bases. After removal of 2 bases from V and 4 bases from J, the junction contained 7 bases not matched to a gene. The CDR3 covers 15 residues. Germline assignment: CDR1 MNHEY and CDR2 SVGAGI. The CDR3 loop reads CASSYRRGGGETQYF. The CDR3 DNA follows: TGTGCCAGCAGTTACCGCCGCGGGGGAGGAGAGACCCAGTACTTC.

The CDR3 spells CASSLAGEAFF. In DNA form, the CDR3 reads TGTGCCAGCAGCTTGGCCGGGGAAGCTTTCTTT. The chain carries TRBV5-6 and TRBJ1-1; D gene unclear. CDR3 length: 11 residues. Looked up from germline, CDR1 is SGHDT and CDR2 is YYEEEE. V was clipped by 0 bases and J by 8 bases, with 5 bases between them.